Included here is one TCR beta chain sequence, with context. Antigen unknown. The sample belongs to a study of identifying expanded T cells in peripheral blood. Overall study findings and caveats: Over around two and four weeks, about 15 and 19 clones changed, versus around 1.2 between replicates. Clone count variance between two-week samples rose with total template count.

Sequencing used immunoSEQ multiplex PCR; TCRdb keeps in-frame clones, though not all of them. The repertoire holds 60,000 or so clones, with approximately 80% as singletons. The TCR was taken from a person aged 18-70 years in good health. Input material: blood.

The CDR3 reads CASSLVSSSTGELFF. CDR3 DNA: TGTGCCAGCAGCTTAGTGTCGAGCTCCACCGGGGAGCTGTTTTTT. This chain joins TRBV7-6 and TRBJ2-2; D is unclear. CDR1 is SGHVS, CDR2 FNYEAQ, per germline. This CDR3 region has 15 residues. V gave up 1 base and J gave up 4 bases, with 10 bases separating them.